This is a list of T cell receptor beta chains from one sample in a study of blood T cell repertoires in COVID-19. Libraries were prepared by immunoSEQ multiplex PCR; TCRdb keeps only in-frame clonotypes and omits some of them. This repertoire shows about 300,000 clones, 83% found once; its top ten account for 8% to 9.5%. The sequencing input was peripheral blood. The receptors were gathered from a woman in her forties or fifties who had recovered from COVID-19. Each CDR3 is given with its conserved first and last residue. D genes are given only for firm matches. Some rows mark clone size as missing; the rest say once, few, many or name a class of expanded clone.

j_gene: TRBJ1-2
abundance: .
v_gene: TRBV30
d_gene: .
len: 12
CDR3nt: TGTGCCTGGAGTGGGGCAGCCTATGGCTACACCTTC
CDR3aa: CAWSGAAYGYTF

j_gene: TRBJ1-4
abundance: .
v_gene: TRBV2
d_gene: .
len: 16
CDR3nt: TGTGCCAGCAGTGAAGGCGGGACGTCCAAGGTCGGAAAACTGTTTTTT
CDR3aa: CASSEGGTSKVGKLFF

j_gene: TRBJ1-1
abundance: .
v_gene: TRBV19
d_gene: TRBD1
len: 15
CDR3nt: TGTGCCAGTAGTCACCGACAGGGGTCCTCCACTGAAGCTTTCTTT
CDR3aa: CASSHRQGSSTEAFF

j_gene: TRBJ1-5
abundance: .
v_gene: TRBV19
d_gene: TRBD1
len: 15
CDR3nt: TGTGCCAGTAGTATTATGGCAGGGGGAAATCAGCCCCAGCATTTT
CDR3aa: CASSIMAGGNQPQHF

j_gene: TRBJ1-4
abundance: .
v_gene: TRBV29-1
d_gene: TRBD1
len: 12
CDR3nt: TGCAGCGTTGAAGATTCCAGACAGGGACTGTTTTTT
CDR3aa: CSVEDSRQGLFF

j_gene: TRBJ2-1
abundance: .
v_gene: TRBV6-2/TRBV6-3
d_gene: TRBD2
len: 19
CDR3nt: TGTGCCAGCAGTTACCCGGGACTAGCGGGAGGGGGGGGTCGCAATGAGCAGTTCTTC
CDR3aa: CASSYPGLAGGGGRNEQFF

j_gene: TRBJ1-3
abundance: few
v_gene: TRBV7-2
d_gene: .
len: 13
CDR3nt: TGTGCCAGCAGCTTAGGTTATGGAAACACCATATATTTT
CDR3aa: CASSLGYGNTIYF

j_gene: TRBJ2-7
abundance: many
v_gene: TRBV5-1
d_gene: .
len: 15
CDR3nt: TGCGCCAGCAGCTTGGTCCAGGGGACCCCCTACGAGCAGTACTTC
CDR3aa: CASSLVQGTPYEQYF

j_gene: TRBJ2-1
abundance: few
v_gene: TRBV4-2
d_gene: .
len: 15
CDR3nt: TGTGCCAGCAGCCAAGGGACAGAAGATTACAATGAGCAGTTCTTC
CDR3aa: CASSQGTEDYNEQFF

j_gene: TRBJ2-7
abundance: .
v_gene: TRBV5-1
d_gene: .
len: 13
CDR3nt: TGCGCCAGCAGCTTGGCCGCAGACTACGAGCAGTACTTC
CDR3aa: CASSLAADYEQYF

j_gene: TRBJ2-5
abundance: .
v_gene: TRBV19
d_gene: .
len: 14
CDR3nt: TGTGCCAGTAGTATTGGTCTAGGACAAGAGACCCAGTACTTC
CDR3aa: CASSIGLGQETQYF

j_gene: TRBJ2-1
abundance: few
v_gene: TRBV5-1
d_gene: TRBD2
len: 17
CDR3nt: TGCGCCAGCAGCTTGGGCGTTGATACGGGGGGGTCCCATGAGCAGTTCTTC
CDR3aa: CASSLGVDTGGSHEQFF

j_gene: TRBJ1-1
abundance: .
v_gene: TRBV4-3
d_gene: TRBD1
len: 17
CDR3nt: TGCGCCAGCAGCCCAAGCCCAGCGGGGGCAGGGGGCACTGAAGCTTTCTTT
CDR3aa: CASSPSPAGAGGTEAFF

j_gene: TRBJ2-2
abundance: .
v_gene: TRBV2
d_gene: .
len: 16
CDR3nt: TGTGCCAGCAGTGATCCCTCAGGAGGGCCTAACAGGGAGCTGTTTTTT
CDR3aa: CASSDPSGGPNRELFF

j_gene: TRBJ2-7
abundance: many
v_gene: TRBV4-2
d_gene: TRBD1
len: 15
CDR3nt: TGTGCCAGCAGCCAATCCGACAGGGCCCCCTACGAGCAGTACTTC
CDR3aa: CASSQSDRAPYEQYF

j_gene: TRBJ1-1
abundance: .
v_gene: TRBV18
d_gene: .
len: 12
CDR3nt: TGTGCCAGCTCACCACCGGGCGTTGAAGCTTTCTTT
CDR3aa: CASSPPGVEAFF

j_gene: TRBJ1-1
abundance: .
v_gene: TRBV28
d_gene: .
len: 16
CDR3nt: TGTGCCAGCAGTTTAATTCGGGGGGCGCGTGGCACTGAAGCTTTCTTT
CDR3aa: CASSLIRGARGTEAFF

j_gene: TRBJ1-1
abundance: .
v_gene: TRBV6-2/TRBV6-3
d_gene: TRBD1
len: 16
CDR3nt: TGTGCCAGCAGTTACGGGGACAGGGGCCTAGGAACTGAAGCTTTCTTT
CDR3aa: CASSYGDRGLGTEAFF

j_gene: TRBJ2-7
abundance: .
v_gene: TRBV6-2/TRBV6-3
d_gene: TRBD1
len: 18
CDR3nt: TGTGCCAGCAGTTACTCGACCTGGGGACAGGGCCCGACCTACGAGCAGTACTTC
CDR3aa: CASSYSTWGQGPTYEQYF

j_gene: TRBJ1-6
abundance: .
v_gene: TRBV7-6
d_gene: TRBD1
len: 15
CDR3nt: TGTGCCAGCAGCACCCGGGACAGGGGAAATTCACCCCTCCACTTT
CDR3aa: CASSTRDRGNSPLHF

j_gene: TRBJ1-1
abundance: .
v_gene: TRBV18
d_gene: TRBD1
len: 14
CDR3nt: TGTGCCAGCTCACCGGGACAGGGATACACTGAAGCTTTCTTT
CDR3aa: CASSPGQGYTEAFF

j_gene: TRBJ1-5
abundance: .
v_gene: TRBV19
d_gene: .
len: 14
CDR3nt: TGTGCCAGCTCTTCAGGGGTCCGCAATCAGCCCCAGCATTTT
CDR3aa: CASSSGVRNQPQHF

j_gene: TRBJ1-2
abundance: once
v_gene: TRBV5-6
d_gene: .
len: 15
CDR3nt: TGTGCCAGCAGGGTGGCCCCCCAGAATAACTATGGCTACACCTTC
CDR3aa: CASRVAPQNNYGYTF

j_gene: TRBJ1-2
abundance: .
v_gene: TRBV7-2
d_gene: .
len: 12
CDR3nt: TGTGCCAGCAGCTCCCCGGGTCTTTTCTGGAGCTTC
CDR3aa: CASSSPGLFWSF

j_gene: TRBJ2-3
abundance: .
v_gene: TRBV5-1
d_gene: TRBD2
len: 18
CDR3nt: TGCGCCAGCAGCTTGAAGGGACTAGCGGGGGATAGCACAGATACGCAGTATTTT
CDR3aa: CASSLKGLAGDSTDTQYF

j_gene: TRBJ1-4
abundance: .
v_gene: TRBV6-5
d_gene: TRBD1
len: 14
CDR3nt: TGTGCCAGCAGCGGACAGGGGGGTGATGAAAAACTGTTTTTT
CDR3aa: CASSGQGGDEKLFF

j_gene: TRBJ1-5
abundance: .
v_gene: TRBV2
d_gene: .
len: 13
CDR3nt: TGTGCCAGCACCTGGGCCCAGGGGCAGCCCCAGCATTTT
CDR3aa: CASTWAQGQPQHF

j_gene: TRBJ1-5
abundance: .
v_gene: TRBV28
d_gene: TRBD1
len: 14
CDR3nt: TGTGCCAGCAGCTCGGGACAGGGCAATCAGCCCCAGCATTTT
CDR3aa: CASSSGQGNQPQHF

j_gene: TRBJ2-3
abundance: .
v_gene: TRBV27
d_gene: TRBD1
len: 14
CDR3nt: TGTGCCAGCGGCCGGGACAGGGTCACAGATACGCAGTATTTT
CDR3aa: CASGRDRVTDTQYF

j_gene: TRBJ2-5
abundance: once
v_gene: TRBV28
d_gene: TRBD2
len: 17
CDR3nt: TGTGCCAGCAGCTCACGCCTAGCGGGAAGGGTGAGAGAGACCCAGTACTTC
CDR3aa: CASSSRLAGRVRETQYF

j_gene: TRBJ2-1
abundance: few
v_gene: TRBV24-1
d_gene: .
len: 18
CDR3nt: TGTGCCACCAGTGATTCCGGTCGAGGGTCCTCATTGGACAATGAGCAGTTCTTC
CDR3aa: CATSDSGRGSSLDNEQFF

j_gene: TRBJ2-5
abundance: .
v_gene: TRBV29-1
d_gene: TRBD2
len: 12
CDR3nt: TGCAGCGTCCTTACTAGCGAGGAGACCCAGTACTTC
CDR3aa: CSVLTSEETQYF

j_gene: TRBJ1-1
abundance: .
v_gene: TRBV7-3
d_gene: TRBD1
len: 14
CDR3nt: TGTGCCAGCAGCCCGGACAGGGGGTACACTGAAGCTTTCTTT
CDR3aa: CASSPDRGYTEAFF

j_gene: TRBJ2-4
abundance: .
v_gene: TRBV18
d_gene: TRBD1
len: 14
CDR3nt: TGTGCCAGCTCACCAGGGACAGACAAAAACATTCAGTACTTC
CDR3aa: CASSPGTDKNIQYF

j_gene: TRBJ2-1
abundance: few
v_gene: TRBV7-2
d_gene: TRBD2
len: 15
CDR3nt: TGTGCCAGCAGCCCCATAGCGGGGGGGCAAAATGAGCAGTTCTTC
CDR3aa: CASSPIAGGQNEQFF

j_gene: TRBJ2-7
abundance: .
v_gene: TRBV19
d_gene: TRBD1
len: 13
CDR3nt: TGTGCCAGTCACCGACAGGGGGCAGAAGAGCAGTACTTC
CDR3aa: CASHRQGAEEQYF

j_gene: TRBJ2-7
abundance: .
v_gene: TRBV13
d_gene: TRBD1
len: 15
CDR3nt: TGTGCCAGCAGTAACAGGGGCTTGAACTCCTACGAGCAGTACTTC
CDR3aa: CASSNRGLNSYEQYF

j_gene: TRBJ2-3
abundance: .
v_gene: TRBV24-1
d_gene: .
len: 13
CDR3nt: TGTGCCACCAGTGGTGGCAGCACAGATACGCAGTATTTT
CDR3aa: CATSGGSTDTQYF

j_gene: TRBJ2-3
abundance: .
v_gene: TRBV28
d_gene: .
len: 10
CDR3nt: TGTGCCAGCAGTTCGGGTACGCAGTATTTT
CDR3aa: CASSSGTQYF

j_gene: TRBJ2-2
abundance: .
v_gene: TRBV6-2/TRBV6-3
d_gene: TRBD2
len: 18
CDR3nt: TGTGCCAGCAGTTACTCGACTAGCGGGAGGGCCATCACCGGGGAGCTGTTTTTT
CDR3aa: CASSYSTSGRAITGELFF

j_gene: TRBJ2-1
abundance: .
v_gene: TRBV19
d_gene: .
len: 13
CDR3nt: TGTGCCAGTAGTATAGGACAGTACAATGAGCAGTTCTTC
CDR3aa: CASSIGQYNEQFF

j_gene: TRBJ2-7
abundance: .
v_gene: TRBV9
d_gene: .
len: 16
CDR3nt: TGTGCCAGCAGCGTAGGTTTACAGAGTAGCTCCTACGAGCAGTACTTC
CDR3aa: CASSVGLQSSSYEQYF

j_gene: TRBJ2-7
abundance: few
v_gene: TRBV18
d_gene: TRBD2
len: 14
CDR3nt: TGTGCCAGCTCACCAAGCGGGAGCTCCTACGAGCAGTACTTC
CDR3aa: CASSPSGSSYEQYF

j_gene: TRBJ1-2
abundance: .
v_gene: TRBV30
d_gene: .
len: 13
CDR3nt: TGTGCCTGGAGTCACAGGGCTTACTATGGCTACACCTTC
CDR3aa: CAWSHRAYYGYTF

j_gene: TRBJ1-5
abundance: .
v_gene: TRBV19
d_gene: .
len: 13
CDR3nt: TGTGCCAGTAGCCTGAGGTACAATCAGCCCCAGCATTTT
CDR3aa: CASSLRYNQPQHF

j_gene: TRBJ2-7
abundance: .
v_gene: TRBV3-1/TRBV3-2
d_gene: TRBD2
len: 18
CDR3nt: TGTGCCAGCAGCTTAGGGACTAGCGGGAGGGGTAGCTCCTACGAGCAGTACTTC
CDR3aa: CASSLGTSGRGSSYEQYF

j_gene: TRBJ2-7
abundance: .
v_gene: TRBV19
d_gene: .
len: 16
CDR3nt: TGTGCCAGTAGTATAAGGACTTTGGCAGAAAATTACGAGCAGTACTTC
CDR3aa: CASSIRTLAENYEQYF

j_gene: TRBJ1-4
abundance: few
v_gene: TRBV14
d_gene: .
len: 13
CDR3nt: TGTGCCAGCAGCCCGGGACAAGGCCAAAAACTGTTTTTT
CDR3aa: CASSPGQGQKLFF

j_gene: TRBJ2-3
abundance: .
v_gene: TRBV29-1
d_gene: .
len: 15
CDR3nt: TGCAGCGCTGGGCCAGCCGGGAAGACCACAGATACGCAGTATTTT
CDR3aa: CSAGPAGKTTDTQYF

j_gene: TRBJ1-2
abundance: few
v_gene: TRBV5-4
d_gene: TRBD1
len: 15
CDR3nt: TGTGCCAGCAGCCCTCCAACAGGGGCGGACTATGGCTACACCTTC
CDR3aa: CASSPPTGADYGYTF

j_gene: TRBJ1-5
abundance: .
v_gene: TRBV7-2
d_gene: .
len: 15
CDR3nt: TGTGCCAGCAGCATGGGGCAATATAGCAATCAGCCCCAGCATTTT
CDR3aa: CASSMGQYSNQPQHF

j_gene: TRBJ2-3
abundance: .
v_gene: TRBV19
d_gene: .
len: 15
CDR3nt: TGTGCCAGTAGTATGCAGGACTATAGAACAGATACGCAGTATTTT
CDR3aa: CASSMQDYRTDTQYF

j_gene: TRBJ2-5
abundance: .
v_gene: TRBV9
d_gene: TRBD1
len: 17
CDR3nt: TGTGCCAGCAGCGTAGGTAGGACAGGGAGTTTCGGTTGGACCCAGTACTTC
CDR3aa: CASSVGRTGSFGWTQYF

j_gene: TRBJ2-1
abundance: .
v_gene: TRBV7-6
d_gene: TRBD1
len: 15
CDR3nt: TGTGCCAGCAGCTCCCCGACAGGGGGCTTCGATGAGCAGTTCTTC
CDR3aa: CASSSPTGGFDEQFF

j_gene: TRBJ2-5
abundance: .
v_gene: TRBV18
d_gene: .
len: 12
CDR3nt: TGTGCCAGCTCACCCACGGGAGAGACCCAGTACTTC
CDR3aa: CASSPTGETQYF

j_gene: TRBJ2-7
abundance: .
v_gene: TRBV28
d_gene: TRBD2
len: 15
CDR3nt: TGTGCCAGCAGTAGTAGCGGGAGATTCTCCTACGAGCAGTACTTC
CDR3aa: CASSSSGRFSYEQYF

j_gene: TRBJ1-2
abundance: .
v_gene: TRBV19
d_gene: .
len: 15
CDR3nt: TGTGCCAGTAGTTTCGGGGGGCGCCTGGACTATGGCTACACCTTC
CDR3aa: CASSFGGRLDYGYTF

j_gene: TRBJ1-4
abundance: .
v_gene: TRBV18
d_gene: .
len: 12
CDR3nt: TGTGCCAGCTCAAAGGACAGAGAAAAACTGTTTTTT
CDR3aa: CASSKDREKLFF

j_gene: TRBJ2-7
abundance: many
v_gene: TRBV7-9
d_gene: .
len: 12
CDR3nt: TGTGCCAGCACCCCAGGGGTCGCGGGGCAGTACTTC
CDR3aa: CASTPGVAGQYF

j_gene: TRBJ2-5
abundance: .
v_gene: TRBV3-1/TRBV3-2
d_gene: .
len: 12
CDR3nt: TGTGCCAGCAGCCCAGGCGGGGAGACCCAGTACTTC
CDR3aa: CASSPGGETQYF